The table lists the clone carrying this TCR beta chain with a count of one. Original processing notes: From reference gene primer amplification, estimates of nucleated cell counts were derived. Only in-frame clones appear in the TCRdb table, and some are missing; sequencing was by immunoSEQ multiplex PCR. V and J calls and clone size follow that table, whereas D and trimming were derived from the DNA. The sample contains fewer than 350,000 clones, 85% of which appear only once. The sample is drawn from a study of blood T cell repertoires in COVID-19. Study details: Researchers got acute and convalescent COVID-19 samples from the United States, Italy and Spain. Sources were T cells, B-cell-depleted T cells, or PBMCs; the material itself was cDNA or gDNA.

Sequencing was done on a sample of peripheral blood. The receptor was isolated from a human donor in a cohort sampled during active COVID-19.

CDR3 region: CASSPQTGAGELFF. The DNA of the CDR3 is TGCGCCAGCAGCCCCCAGACAGGGGCCGGGGAGCTGTTTTTT. J is TRBJ2-2 and V is TRBV5-1; 8 bases align to TRBD1. From germline, CDR1 is SGHRS and CDR2 YFSETQ. CDR3 length: 14 amino acids. The V gene end was trimmed by 4 bases and the J gene end by 6 bases; junction bases not matched to a gene: 5.